This record covers a single T cell receptor (beta chain). This entry belongs to a study of blood T cell repertoires in COVID-19. Study details: Samples taken during acute and convalescent COVID-19 were collected in the United States, Italy and Spain. PBMCs, B-cell-depleted T cells, or T cells provided the cDNA or gDNA that made up the material.

Clones were sequenced by immunoSEQ multiplex PCR, and TCRdb holds only the in-frame ones, with some missing. The profile shows tens of thousands of clones, 86% of them singletons. This TCR was sampled from a man aged 25 to 45 with acute or convalescent COVID-19. Sequencing used peripheral blood.

The CDR3 region is CASSMGRGHTGELFF. The CDR3 DNA sequence: TGTGCCAGTAGTATGGGTAGGGGGCACACCGGGGAGCTGTTTTTT. V usage is TRBV19 and J usage is TRBJ2-2; 7 bases map to TRBD1. Germline assignment: CDR1 LNHDA and CDR2 SQIVND (reference sequence). This CDR3 region has 15 residues. V lost 3 bases, J lost 3 bases, and 4 bases stayed unmatched.